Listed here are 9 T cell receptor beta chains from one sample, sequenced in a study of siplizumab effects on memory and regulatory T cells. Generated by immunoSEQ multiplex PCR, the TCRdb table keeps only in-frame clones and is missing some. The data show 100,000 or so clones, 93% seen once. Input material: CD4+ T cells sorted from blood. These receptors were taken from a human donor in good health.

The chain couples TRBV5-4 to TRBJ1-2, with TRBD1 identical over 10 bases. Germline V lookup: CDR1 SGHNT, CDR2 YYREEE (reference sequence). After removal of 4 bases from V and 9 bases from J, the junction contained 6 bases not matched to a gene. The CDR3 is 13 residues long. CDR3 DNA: TGTGCCAGCAGCCCCGGGACAGGGGAAAGCTACACCTTC. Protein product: CASSPGTGESYTF.

This CDR3 is CASSIWGQGGSGANVLTF. CDR3 sequence (DNA): TGTGCCAGCAGCATCTGGGGACAGGGGGGCTCTGGGGCCAACGTCCTGACTTTC. The V gene is TRBV7-9, the J gene TRBJ2-6, with 11 bases matching TRBD1. CDR1 is SEHNR and CDR2 is FQNEAQ in the germline V gene (reference sequence). J lost 0 bases, V lost 5 bases, and 6 bases had no gene match. The CDR3 spans 18 residues.

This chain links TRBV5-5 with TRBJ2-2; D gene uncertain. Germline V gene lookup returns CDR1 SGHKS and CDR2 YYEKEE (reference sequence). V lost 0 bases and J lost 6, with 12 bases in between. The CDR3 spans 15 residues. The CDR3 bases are TGTGCCAGCAGCTTGGCCTCCCATGCGGCCGGGGAGCTGTTTTTT. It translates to CASSLASHAAGELFF.

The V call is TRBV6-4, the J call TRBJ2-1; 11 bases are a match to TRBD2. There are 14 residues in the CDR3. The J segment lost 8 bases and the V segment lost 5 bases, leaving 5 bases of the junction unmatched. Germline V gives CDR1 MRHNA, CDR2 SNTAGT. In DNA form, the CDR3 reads TGTGCCAGCAGTCCTAGCGGGAGGCCATATGAGCAGTTCTTC. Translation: CASSPSGRPYEQFF.

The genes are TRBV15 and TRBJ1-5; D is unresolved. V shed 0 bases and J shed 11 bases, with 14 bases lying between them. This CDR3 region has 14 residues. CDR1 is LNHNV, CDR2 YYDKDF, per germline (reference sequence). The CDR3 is CATSRDRKLEAQHF. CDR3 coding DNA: TGTGCCACCAGCAGAGACAGGAAATTGGAGGCCCAGCATTTT.

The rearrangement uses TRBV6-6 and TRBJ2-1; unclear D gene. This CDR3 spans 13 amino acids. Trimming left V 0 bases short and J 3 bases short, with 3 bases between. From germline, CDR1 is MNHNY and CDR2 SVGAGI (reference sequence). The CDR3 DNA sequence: TGTGCCAGCAGTTACTCGAGCTACAATGAGCAGTTCTTC. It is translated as CASSYSSYNEQFF.

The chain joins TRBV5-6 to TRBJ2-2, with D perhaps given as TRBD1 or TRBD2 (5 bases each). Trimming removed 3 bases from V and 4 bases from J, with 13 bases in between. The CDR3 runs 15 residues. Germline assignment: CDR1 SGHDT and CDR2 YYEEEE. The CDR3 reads CASSWGPTGTGELFF. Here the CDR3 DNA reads TGTGCCAGCAGCTGGGGACCGACGGGCACCGGGGAGCTGTTTTTT. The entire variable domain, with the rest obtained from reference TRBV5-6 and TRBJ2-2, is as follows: DAGVTQSPTHLIKTRGQQVTLRCSPKSGHDTVSWYQQALGQGPQFIFQYYEEEERQRGNFPDRFSGHQFPNYSSELNVNALLLGDSALYLCASSWGPTGTGELFFGEGSRLTVL.

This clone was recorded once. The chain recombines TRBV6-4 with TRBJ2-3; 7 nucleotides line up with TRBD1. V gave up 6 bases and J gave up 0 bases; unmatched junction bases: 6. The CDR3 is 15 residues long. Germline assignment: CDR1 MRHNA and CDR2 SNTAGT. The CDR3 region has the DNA TGTGCCAGCAGCGTTACAGGGGCAAGCACAGATACGCAGTATTTT. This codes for CASSVTGASTDTQYF.

This CDR3 reads CASSSPGTRGPEQYF. The CDR3 DNA reads TGTGCCAGCAGTTCCCCCGGGACTAGGGGCCCCGAGCAGTACTTC. J is TRBJ2-7 and V is TRBV6-6, with 8 bases fitting TRBD2. The J segment lost 6 bases and the V segment lost 4 bases, leaving 11 bases of the junction unmatched. The CDR3 covers 15 residues. The germline gives CDR1 MNHNY, CDR2 SVGAGI (reference sequence).